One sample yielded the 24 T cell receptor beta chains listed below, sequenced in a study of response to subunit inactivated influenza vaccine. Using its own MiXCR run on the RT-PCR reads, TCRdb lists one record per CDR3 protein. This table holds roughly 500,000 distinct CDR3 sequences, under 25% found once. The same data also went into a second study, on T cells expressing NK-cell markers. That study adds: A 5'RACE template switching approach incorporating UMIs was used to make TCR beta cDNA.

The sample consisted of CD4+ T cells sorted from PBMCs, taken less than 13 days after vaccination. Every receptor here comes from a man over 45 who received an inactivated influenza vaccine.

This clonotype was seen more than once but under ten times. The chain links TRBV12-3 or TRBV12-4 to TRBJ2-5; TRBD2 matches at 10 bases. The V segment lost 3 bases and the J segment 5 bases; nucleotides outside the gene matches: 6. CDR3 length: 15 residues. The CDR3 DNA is TGTGCCAGCAGTTTGATTGGAGCGGGGGGGGAGACCCAGTACTTC. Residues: CASSLIGAGGETQYF.

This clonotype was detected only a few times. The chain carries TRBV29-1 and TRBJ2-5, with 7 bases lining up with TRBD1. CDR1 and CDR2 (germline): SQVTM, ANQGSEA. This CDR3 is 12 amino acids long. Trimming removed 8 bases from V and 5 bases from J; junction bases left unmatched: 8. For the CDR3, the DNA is TGCAGCTCACTGACAGGGACGGAGACCCAGTACTTC. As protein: CSSLTGTETQYF.

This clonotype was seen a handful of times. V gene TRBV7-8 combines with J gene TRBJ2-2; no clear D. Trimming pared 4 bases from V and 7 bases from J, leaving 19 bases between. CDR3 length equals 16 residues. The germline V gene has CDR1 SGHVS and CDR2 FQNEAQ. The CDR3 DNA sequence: TGTGCCAGCAGCTCCCGACAACCCGTGTCTGGCGGGGAGCTGTTTTTT. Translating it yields CASSSRQPVSGGELFF.

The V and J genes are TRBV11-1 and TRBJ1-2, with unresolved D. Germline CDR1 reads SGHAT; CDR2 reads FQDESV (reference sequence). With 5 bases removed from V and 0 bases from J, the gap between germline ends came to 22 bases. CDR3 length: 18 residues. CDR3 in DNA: TGTGCCAGCAGCCCCCGTGGTCCACATTCCTCAGCTAACTATGGCTACACCTTC. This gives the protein CASSPRGPHSSANYGYTF.

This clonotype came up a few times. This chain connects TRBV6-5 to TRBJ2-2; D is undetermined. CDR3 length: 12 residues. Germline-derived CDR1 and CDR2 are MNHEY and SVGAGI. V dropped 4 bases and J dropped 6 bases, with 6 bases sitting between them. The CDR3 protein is CASSSAAGELFF. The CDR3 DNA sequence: TGTGCCAGCAGTTCCGCGGCCGGGGAGCTGTTTTTT.

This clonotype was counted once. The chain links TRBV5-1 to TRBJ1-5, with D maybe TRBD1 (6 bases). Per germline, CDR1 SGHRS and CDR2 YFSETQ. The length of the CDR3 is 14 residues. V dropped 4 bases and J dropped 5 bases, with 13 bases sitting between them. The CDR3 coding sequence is TGCGCCAGCAGCCCGGACAGATCGGATCAGCCCCAGCATTTT. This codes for CASSPDRSDQPQHF.

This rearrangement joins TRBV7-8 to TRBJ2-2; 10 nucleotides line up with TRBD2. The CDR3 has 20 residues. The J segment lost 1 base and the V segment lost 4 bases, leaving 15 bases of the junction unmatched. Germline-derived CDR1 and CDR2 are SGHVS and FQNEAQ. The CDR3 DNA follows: TGTGCCAGCAGCTCTCTTCGGAGCGGGAGGGCCTTAGAGAACACCGGGGAGCTGTTTTTT. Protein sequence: CASSSLRSGRALENTGELFF.

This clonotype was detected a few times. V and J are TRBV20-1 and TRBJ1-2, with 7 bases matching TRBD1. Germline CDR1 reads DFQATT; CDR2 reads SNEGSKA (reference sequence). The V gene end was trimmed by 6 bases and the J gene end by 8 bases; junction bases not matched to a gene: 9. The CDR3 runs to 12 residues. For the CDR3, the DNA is TGCAGTGCCCCTCTCACAGGGGTCGGCTACACCTTC. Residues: CSAPLTGVGYTF.

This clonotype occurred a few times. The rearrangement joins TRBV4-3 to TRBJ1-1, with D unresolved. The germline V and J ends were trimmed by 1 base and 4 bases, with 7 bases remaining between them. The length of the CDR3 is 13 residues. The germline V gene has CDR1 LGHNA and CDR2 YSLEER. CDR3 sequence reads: CASSQVVGTEAFF. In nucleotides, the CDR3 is TGCGCCAGCAGCCAAGTCGTGGGCACTGAAGCTTTCTTT.

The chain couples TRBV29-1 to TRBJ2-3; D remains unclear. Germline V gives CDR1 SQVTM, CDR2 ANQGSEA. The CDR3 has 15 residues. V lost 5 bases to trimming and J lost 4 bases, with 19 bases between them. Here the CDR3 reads CSVSSGDLGSDTQYF. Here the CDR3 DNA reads TGCAGCGTTTCTTCTGGCGACCTGGGCTCAGATACGCAGTATTTT.

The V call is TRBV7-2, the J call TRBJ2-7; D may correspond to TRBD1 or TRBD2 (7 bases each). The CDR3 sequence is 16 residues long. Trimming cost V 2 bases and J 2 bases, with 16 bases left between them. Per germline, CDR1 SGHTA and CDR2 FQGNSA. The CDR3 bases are TGTGCCAGCAGCTTACAGGGGGGGGGCCGAGCCTACGAGCAGTACTTC. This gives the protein CASSLQGGGRAYEQYF.

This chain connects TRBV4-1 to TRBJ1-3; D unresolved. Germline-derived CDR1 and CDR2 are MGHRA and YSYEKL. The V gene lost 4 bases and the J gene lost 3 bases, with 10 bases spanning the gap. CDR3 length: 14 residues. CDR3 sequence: CASSRVVNGNTIYF. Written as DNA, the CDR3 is TGCGCCAGCAGCCGAGTGGTGAATGGAAACACCATATATTTT.

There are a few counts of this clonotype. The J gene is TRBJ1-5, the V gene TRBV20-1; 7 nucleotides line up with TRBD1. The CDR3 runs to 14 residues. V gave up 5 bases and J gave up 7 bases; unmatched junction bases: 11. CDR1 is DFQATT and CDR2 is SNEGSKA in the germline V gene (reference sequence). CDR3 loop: CSAGGQFVDQPQHF. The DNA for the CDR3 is TGCAGTGCTGGGGGACAGTTTGTGGACCAGCCCCAGCATTTT.

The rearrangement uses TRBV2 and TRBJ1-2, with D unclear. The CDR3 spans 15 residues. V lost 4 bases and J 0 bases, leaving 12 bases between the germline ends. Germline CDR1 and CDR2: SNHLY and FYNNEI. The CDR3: CASSVNGEANYGYTF. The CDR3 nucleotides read TGTGCCAGCAGTGTCAACGGGGAAGCTAACTATGGCTACACCTTC.

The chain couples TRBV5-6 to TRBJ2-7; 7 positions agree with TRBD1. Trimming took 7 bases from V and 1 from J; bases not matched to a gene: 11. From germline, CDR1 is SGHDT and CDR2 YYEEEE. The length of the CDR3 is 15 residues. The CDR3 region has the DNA TGTGCCAGCGGCAACAGGGGATGGGCTTCCTACGAGCAGTACTTC. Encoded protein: CASGNRGWASYEQYF.

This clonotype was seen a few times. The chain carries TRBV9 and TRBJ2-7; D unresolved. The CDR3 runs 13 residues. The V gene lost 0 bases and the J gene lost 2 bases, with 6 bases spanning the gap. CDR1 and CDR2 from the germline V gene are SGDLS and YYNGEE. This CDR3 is CASSVDPTYEQYF. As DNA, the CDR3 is TGTGCCAGCAGCGTAGACCCCACCTACGAGCAGTACTTC.

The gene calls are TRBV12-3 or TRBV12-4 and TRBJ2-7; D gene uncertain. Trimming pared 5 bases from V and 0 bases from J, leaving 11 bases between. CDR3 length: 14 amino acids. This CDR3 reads CASSPRLGSYEQYF. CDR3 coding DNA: TGTGCCAGCAGTCCCCGACTTGGCTCCTACGAGCAGTACTTC.

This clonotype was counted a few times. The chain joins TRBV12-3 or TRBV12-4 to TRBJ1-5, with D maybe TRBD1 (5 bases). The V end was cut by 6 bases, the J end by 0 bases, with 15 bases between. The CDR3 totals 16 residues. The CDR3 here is CASSKGTAYSNQPQHF. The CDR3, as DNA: TGTGCCAGCAGCAAAGGGACGGCCTATAGCAATCAGCCCCAGCATTTT.

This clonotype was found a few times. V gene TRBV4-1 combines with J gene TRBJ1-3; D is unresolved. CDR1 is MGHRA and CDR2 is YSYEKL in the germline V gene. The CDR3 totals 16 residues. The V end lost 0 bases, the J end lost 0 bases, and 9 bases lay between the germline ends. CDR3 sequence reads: CASSQDSYVSGNTIYF. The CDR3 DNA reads TGCGCCAGCAGCCAAGACAGTTATGTCTCTGGAAACACCATATATTTT.

This chain's CDR3 is CASSLVALLETQYF. The CDR3, as DNA: TGTGCCAGCAGCTTAGTGGCCCTTTTGGAGACCCAGTACTTC. The chain combines TRBV7-2 with TRBJ2-5; no clear D gene. Trimming took off 1 base at V and 5 bases at J, with 11 bases between the two ends. The germline V gene has CDR1 SGHTA and CDR2 FQGNSA. The CDR3 loop spans 14 amino acids.

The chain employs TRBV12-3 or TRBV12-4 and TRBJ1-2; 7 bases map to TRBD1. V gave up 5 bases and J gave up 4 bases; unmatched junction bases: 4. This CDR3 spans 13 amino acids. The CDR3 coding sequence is TGTGCCAGCAGTCCGACAGGGATCTATGGCTACACCTTC. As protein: CASSPTGIYGYTF.

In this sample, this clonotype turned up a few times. The CDR3 is CASSFFGSNQPQHF. CDR3 coding DNA: TGTGCCAGCAGTTTCTTTGGGAGCAATCAGCCCCAGCATTTT. This rearrangement joins TRBV12-3 or TRBV12-4 to TRBJ1-5; D unclear. V shed 3 bases and J shed 1 base, with 7 bases lying between them. This CDR3 has 14 amino acids.

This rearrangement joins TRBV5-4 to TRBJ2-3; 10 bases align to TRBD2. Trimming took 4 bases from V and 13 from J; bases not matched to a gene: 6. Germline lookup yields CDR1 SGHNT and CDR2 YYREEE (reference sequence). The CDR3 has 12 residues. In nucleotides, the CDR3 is TGTGCCAGCAGCCTAACTAGCGGGGACAAGTATTTT. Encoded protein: CASSLTSGDKYF.

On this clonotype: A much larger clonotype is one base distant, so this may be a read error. The CDR3 DNA sequence: TGTGCCAGCAGCAAAGGAGGCTATGGCTACACCTTC. Protein sequence: CASSKGGYGYTF. The rearrangement joins TRBV21-1 to TRBJ1-2. TRBV21-1 is an annotated pseudogene. The CDR3 spans 12 residues.